This is a list of T cell receptor beta chains from one sample in a study of response to subunit inactivated influenza vaccine. One entry per CDR3 protein results from TCRdb running MiXCR on the RT-PCR reads. This table has roughly 520,000 distinct CDR3 sequences, approximately 24% appearing once. Specimen: CD4+ T cells sorted from PBMCs, collected 4 to 6 days after vaccination. All receptors come from a man aged 45-65 years who received an inactivated influenza vaccine. Each CDR3 is given with its conserved first and last residue. Each record gives: V gene, D gene, J gene, clone size, CDR3 DNA, CDR3 protein. A D gene is named only where the DNA matches it firmly. Not all rows give a size; the values are once, few, many and, for expanded clones, a class.

>TRBV12-3/TRBV12-4|-|TRBJ1-1|-
TGTGCCAGCAGCCCCAGGGGAGGGGACACTGAAGCTTTCTTT
CASSPRGGDTEAFF
>TRBV11-2|-|TRBJ2-2|-
TGTGCCAGCAGCTTAGAATGGAGCACCGGGGAGCTGTTTTTT
CASSLEWSTGELFF
>TRBV12-3/TRBV12-4|-|TRBJ1-2|many
TGTGCCAGCAGACAATTTAGGGGCTACACCTTC
CASRQFRGYTF
>TRBV7-9|-|TRBJ2-1|many
TGTGCCAGCTGCCTTTGGGGGAATGAGCAGTTCTTC
CASCLWGNEQFF
>TRBV5-1|-|TRBJ2-7|many
TGCGCCAGCAGCTTGCAGGGGTCCCCCTCCTACGAGCAGTACTTC
CASSLQGSPSYEQYF
>TRBV24-1|TRBD1|TRBJ2-5|few
TGTGCCACCAGTGATCGGACAGGGGTAGGAGAGACCCAGTACTTC
CATSDRTGVGETQYF
>TRBV29-1|-|TRBJ2-3|-
TGCAGCGTTGGCGGACGGGCAACAGATACGCAGTATTTT
CSVGGRATDTQYF
>TRBV12-3/TRBV12-4|TRBD2|TRBJ2-3|-
TGTGCCAGCAGTTTTAGCGGGAGAATCACAGATACGCAGTATTTT
CASSFSGRITDTQYF
>TRBV5-1|-|TRBJ1-4|few
TGCGCCAGCAGGGACGGATCTAATGAAAAACTGTTTTTT
CASRDGSNEKLFF
>TRBV5-1|-|TRBJ1-1|-
TGCGCCAGCAGATTCAACACAGTGAACACTGAAGCTTTCTTT
CASRFNTVNTEAFF
>TRBV12-3/TRBV12-4|TRBD1|TRBJ2-4|-
TGTGCCAGCAGTCCTGGACAGGTAGCCAAAAACATTCAGTACTTC
CASSPGQVAKNIQYF
>TRBV28|-|TRBJ1-5|-
TGTGCCAGCAGTTTACCAGGGAATGTGCCCCAGCATTTT
CASSLPGNVPQHF
>TRBV12-3/TRBV12-4|-|TRBJ1-6|-
TGTGCCAGCAGTTTATCGGGTGGGCAATATAATTCACCCCTCCACTTT
CASSLSGGQYNSPLHF
>TRBV3-1|-|TRBJ2-5|few
TGTGCCAGCAGCCAAGACCCCGGCCGGGAAGAGACCCAGTACTTC
CASSQDPGREETQYF
>TRBV12-3/TRBV12-4|-|TRBJ1-1|many
TGTGCCAGCAGTTTGGGGCCAGAAGTACCGAACGCTGAAGCTTTCTTT
CASSLGPEVPNAEAFF
>TRBV6-1|TRBD2|TRBJ2-7|few
TGTGCCAGCAGACTCCAACTAGCGGGAGGTAACGAGCAGTACTTC
CASRLQLAGGNEQYF
>TRBV2|-|TRBJ2-7|few
TGTGCCAGCAGTGATTTGGTTGTATCGTCCGAGCAGTACTTC
CASSDLVVSSEQYF
>TRBV5-1|-|TRBJ2-7|-
TGCGCCAGCAGCCTTGGTGACAGTCGTTACGAGCAGTACTTC
CASSLGDSRYEQYF
>TRBV20-1|-|TRBJ2-7|-
TGCAGTGCGAGAAACGCAGGGGCCTCCTACGAGCAGTACTTC
CSARNAGASYEQYF
>TRBV5-6|-|TRBJ2-7|-
TGTGCCAGCAGCCCGGAGCTCATCTGCGAGCAGTACTTC
CASSPELICEQYF
>TRBV7-2|-|TRBJ2-5|few
TGTGCCAGCAGCTTAGTGGGAAGGGACCAGTACTTC
CASSLVGRDQYF
>TRBV24-1|TRBD1|TRBJ1-5|-
TGTGCCACCAGTGATGGACAGGGTTACCAGCCCCAGCATTTT
CATSDGQGYQPQHF